Each of the 26 T cell receptor beta chains below was sequenced from the same sample in a study of CD8+ T cells in alopecia areata. Specified treatment: oral pan-JAK inhibitor, 5-10 mg twice daily. In each case, RNA was isolated and then reverse transcribed into cDNA as the sequencing template. Clones were sequenced by immunoSEQ multiplex PCR, and TCRdb holds only the in-frame ones, with some missing. The sample lists around 86,000 clones; about three quarters were seen once. The sequencing here drew on CD8+ T cells sorted from blood, taken at approximately week 44, from a patient treated with tofacitinib. These receptors were taken from a human donor with alopecia areata.

This clone has a handful of counts. CDR3 coding DNA: TGTGCTAGTGGTTTCGGGGTAGGAGTCACTGAAGCTTTCTTT. Amino acids: CASGFGVGVTEAFF. The chain couples TRBV12-5 to TRBJ1-1; no clear D. This CDR3 contains 14 residues. V was shortened by 3 bases and J by 4 bases, with 12 bases between the two germline ends. From germline, CDR1 is LGHNT and CDR2 FRNRAP.

This clone was detected only once. The chain couples TRBV2 to TRBJ2-2; 7 bases are a match to TRBD2. After removal of 4 bases from V and 0 bases from J, the junction contained 8 bases not matched to a gene. Germline V gene lookup returns CDR1 SNHLY and CDR2 FYNNEI. CDR3 length: 17 amino acids. The CDR3 DNA reads as TGTGCCAGCAGTGGGGATCTAGCGGCTACGAACACCGGGGAGCTGTTTTTT. Protein sequence: CASSGDLAATNTGELFF.

V usage is TRBV27 and J usage is TRBJ1-4, with a weak D call TRBD1 (5 bases). V lost 3 bases, J lost 5 bases, and 16 bases lay in between. Germline assignment: CDR1 MNHEY and CDR2 SMNVEV (reference sequence). The CDR3 totals 16 residues. CDR3 sequence reads: CASSLDGTAINEKLFF. The CDR3 nucleotides are TGTGCCAGCAGTTTGGACGGGACGGCGATAAATGAAAAACTGTTTTTT.

The chain couples TRBV5-6 to TRBJ2-7; D uncertain. Trimming took 6 bases from V and 0 from J, leaving 13 bases between them. Germline CDR1 and CDR2: SGHDT and YYEEEE. The CDR3 extends over 14 amino acids. CDR3 region: CASTPGLSSYEQYF. CDR3 DNA: TGTGCCAGCACCCCGGGCCTGAGCTCCTACGAGCAGTACTTC.

The chain employs TRBV4-3 and TRBJ1-1; D is uncertain. The germline V gene encodes CDR1 LGHNA and CDR2 YSLEER. The CDR3 contains 15 residues. V shed 0 bases and J shed 8 bases, with 16 bases lying between them. The CDR3 DNA reads as TGCGCCAGCAGCCAAGATTCGGGAGGGATCGTAGAAGCTTTCTTT. Its translation is CASSQDSGGIVEAFF.

This rearrangement joins TRBV4-1 to TRBJ1-4; D might be TRBD1 (5 bases). CDR3 length: 17 amino acids. Trimming took off 0 bases at V and 6 bases at J, with 17 bases between the two ends. The germline gives CDR1 MGHRA, CDR2 YSYEKL. CDR3 residues: CASSQDLFQGRDEKLFF. DNA for the CDR3: TGCGCCAGCAGCCAAGATTTGTTCCAGGGCAGGGATGAAAAACTGTTTTTT.

The chain links TRBV29-1 to TRBJ1-4; D is possibly TRBD1 (6 bases). The CDR3 is made up of 12 amino acids. Germline CDR1 and CDR2: SQVTM and ANQGSEA. V was cut by 4 bases and J by 8 bases, with 11 bases left in between. In DNA form, the CDR3 reads TGCAGCGTTGTCCAGGGGAACGAAAAACTGTTTTTT. It encodes CSVVQGNEKLFF.

In this sample, this clone turned up once. This chain connects TRBV4-1 to TRBJ2-3; D not certain. Germline V gene sequence: CDR1 MGHRA, CDR2 YSYEKL. CDR3 size: 14 residues. V was trimmed by 3 bases and J by 4 bases, leaving 11 bases between them. The CDR3 is CASSQQRPADTQYF. CDR3 DNA sequence: TGCGCCAGCAGCCAGCAACGTCCGGCAGATACGCAGTATTTT.

This clone appeared a few times. Given a far larger clone just one base away, this is likely a sequencing read error. In the same sample, other DNA sequences code for this CDR3. The rearrangement uses TRBV7-9 and TRBJ2-6; D may be TRBD2 (5 bases). V was cut by 5 bases and J by 0 bases, with 11 bases left in between. CDR3 length: 16 amino acids. The germline gives CDR1 SEHNR, CDR2 FQNEAQ (reference sequence). The CDR3 loop is CASSQDGSSGANVLTF. The CDR3 DNA reads as TGTGCCAGCAGCCAAGATGGGAGCTCTGGGGCCAACGTCCTGACTTTC.

The rearrangement joins TRBV7-2 to TRBJ1-1; 10 bases map to TRBD1. Germline V gene data show CDR1 as SGHTA and CDR2 as FQGNSA. The CDR3 has 13 amino acids. Trimming took 4 bases from V and 6 from J; bases not matched to a gene: 2. The CDR3 loop reads CASSWDRGPEAFF. As DNA, the CDR3 is TGTGCCAGCAGCTGGGACAGGGGACCTGAAGCTTTCTTT.

The rearrangement uses TRBV5-1 and TRBJ2-5, with 8 bases identical to TRBD1. Germline CDR1 SGHRS, CDR2 YFSETQ. This CDR3 is 14 amino acids long. With 6 bases clipped from V and 1 base from J, the junction kept 5 bases outside the gene matches. The CDR3 region is CASTDRGLQETQYF. Here the CDR3 DNA reads TGCGCCAGCACCGACAGGGGCCTCCAAGAGACCCAGTACTTC.

V gene TRBV29-1 combines with J gene TRBJ2-5; D perhaps matches TRBD2 (5 bases). Gene TRBJ2-7 matches the end of the DNA better, so the J call may be wrong. Per germline, CDR1 SQVTM and CDR2 ANQGSEA. This CDR3 has 14 residues. CDR3 sequence: CSVEDLPGNGEQYF. The CDR3 DNA sequence: TGCAGCGTTGAAGATCTTCCGGGAAACGGCGAGCAGTACTTC.

The rearrangement uses TRBV2 and TRBJ1-5; no reliable D call. Germline assignment: CDR1 SNHLY and CDR2 FYNNEI. The CDR3 loop spans 12 amino acids. The V end was cut by 6 bases, the J end by 2 bases, with 5 bases between. CDR3 coding DNA: TGTGCCAGCAGGTCAGGCAATCAGCCCCAGCATTTT. It translates to CASRSGNQPQHF.

The CDR3 reads CSAKAGGSMAEQFF. The DNA for the CDR3 is TGCAGCGCTAAAGCGGGGGGAAGTATGGCTGAGCAGTTCTTC. V and J are TRBV29-1 and TRBJ2-1, with TRBD2 matching 9 bases. The germline gives CDR1 SQVTM, CDR2 ANQGSEA. The CDR3 covers 14 residues. V dropped 7 bases and J dropped 9; count of bases not matched to a gene: 13.

This CDR3 reads CASSVSGGAETQYF. The DNA for the CDR3 is TGTGCCAGCAGCGTTAGCGGGGGGGCAGAGACCCAGTACTTC. This sequence joins TRBV13 and TRBJ2-5; 11 positions match TRBD2. The CDR3 is 14 residues long. V trimming: 5 bases; J trimming: 4 bases; junction bases outside the gene matches: 3. Per germline, CDR1 PRHDT and CDR2 FYEKMQ (reference sequence).

This clone was seen a handful of times. V gene TRBV6-1 combines with J gene TRBJ2-3; 8 positions match TRBD2. Per the germline V gene, CDR1 is MNHNS and CDR2 is SASEGT. The CDR3 sequence is 17 residues long. V was pared by 4 bases and J by 0 bases, with 9 bases of the junction left unmatched. In nucleotides, the CDR3 is TGTGCCAGCAGTGGACCATTAGCGGGACTTAGCACAGATACGCAGTATTTT. Protein sequence: CASSGPLAGLSTDTQYF.

This chain connects TRBV15 to TRBJ2-2; D gene uncertain. Germline V gives CDR1 LNHNV, CDR2 YYDKDF (reference sequence). V gave up 3 bases and J gave up 2 bases, with 7 bases separating them. CDR3 length: 14 amino acids. This CDR3 is CATSSGSNTGELFF. The CDR3 nucleotides are TGTGCCACCAGCAGCGGCTCTAACACCGGGGAGCTGTTTTTT.

The V gene is TRBV6-5, the J gene TRBJ1-5; tentatively, D is TRBD1 (6 bases). The CDR3 consists of 13 residues. Trimming took 6 bases from V and 5 from J, leaving 11 bases between them. From germline, CDR1 is MNHEY and CDR2 SVGAGI. The CDR3 DNA follows: TGTGCCAGCAGCCCCCAGGGGCATCAGCCCCAGCATTTT. Translating gives CASSPQGHQPQHF.

This chain connects TRBV30 to TRBJ1-2; D uncertain. The CDR3 is made up of 14 amino acids. CDR1 is GTSNPN and CDR2 is SVGIG in the germline V gene (reference sequence). V was cut by 0 bases and J by 4 bases, with 12 bases left in between. The CDR3 protein is CAWSVSKSFYGYTF. The CDR3 DNA reads as TGTGCCTGGAGTGTTTCGAAGTCCTTCTATGGCTACACCTTC.

This clone has only a few counts. The chain employs TRBV29-1 and TRBJ1-2, with 8 bases matching TRBD1. The CDR3 totals 14 residues. Germline values: CDR1 SQVTM, CDR2 ANQGSEA. Trimming at V came to 2 bases and at J to 4 bases, leaving 6 bases not matched to a gene. The CDR3 DNA reads TGCAGCGTTGAATCAGGGGGCGGCGTCTATGGCTACACCTTC. This translates into CSVESGGGVYGYTF.

This clone showed up just once. The chain recombines TRBV25-1 with TRBJ2-7; the D is unclear. This CDR3 has 13 amino acids. The germline CDR1 and CDR2 sequences are MGHDK and SYGVNS. The V gene lost 4 bases and the J gene lost 3 bases, with 10 bases spanning the gap. This CDR3 is CASSATGDYEQYF. Here the CDR3 DNA reads TGTGCCAGCAGTGCAACTGGGGACTACGAGCAGTACTTC.

Concerning this clone: This specimen includes other DNA sequences encoding the same CDR3. V gene TRBV7-2 combines with J gene TRBJ2-7; D is undetermined. CDR3 length equals 11 residues. Trimming left V 6 bases short and J 2 bases short, with 5 bases between. Germline assignment: CDR1 SGHTA and CDR2 FQGNSA. Here the CDR3 DNA reads TGTGCCAGCAGTTCTACCTACGAGCAGTACTTC. This codes for CASSSTYEQYF. The full variable domain, in which reference TRBV7-2 and TRBJ2-7 provide the parts outside the CDR3, is GAGVSQSPSNKVTEKGKDVELRCDPISGHTALYWYRQSLGQGLEFLIYFQGNSAPDKSGLPSDRFSAERTGGSVSTLTIQRTQQEDSAVYLCASSSTYEQYFGPGTRLTVT.

In its sample, this clone was seen once. The gene calls are TRBV29-1 and TRBJ2-2; D not resolved. Per the germline V gene, CDR1 is SQVTM and CDR2 is ANQGSEA. Trimming took 4 bases from V and 2 from J, leaving 11 bases between them. The CDR3 length is 14 residues. The CDR3 DNA sequence: TGCAGCGTTGCGAGCGACCGAAACACCGGGGAGCTGTTTTTT. It yields the protein CSVASDRNTGELFF.

This chain uses TRBV6-5 with TRBJ1-1, with D perhaps matching TRBD1 (6 bases). The CDR3 length is 13 residues. V dropped 5 bases and J dropped 4 bases, with 11 bases sitting between them. Looked up from germline, CDR1 is MNHEY and CDR2 is SVGAGI. The CDR3: CASSPDSTTEAFF. The CDR3 bases are TGTGCCAGCAGTCCGGACAGCACCACTGAAGCTTTCTTT.

The V gene is TRBV7-3, the J gene TRBJ2-2; TRBD2 is a possible D gene (5 bases). In germline, CDR1 is SGHTA, CDR2 FQGTGA. The length of the CDR3 is 12 residues. V shed 2 bases and J shed 9 bases, with 7 bases lying between them. CDR3 protein: CASSLGGRELFF. CDR3 coding DNA: TGTGCCAGCAGCTTAGGAGGCCGGGAGCTGTTTTTT.

This clone was counted once. The J gene is TRBJ2-3, the V gene TRBV27, with D perhaps TRBD2 (7 bases). Looked up from germline, CDR1 is MNHEY and CDR2 is SMNVEV (reference sequence). Between the trimmed V and J ends, which lost 5 bases and 4 bases, there was a span of 19 bases. This CDR3 has 16 residues. Here the CDR3 reads CASSITGRAVADTQYF. The CDR3, as DNA: TGTGCCAGCAGTATAACAGGGAGGGCTGTCGCAGATACGCAGTATTTT.